Listed below are T cell receptor beta chains from one sample, sequenced in a study of T cell responses to AZD1222 COVID-19 vaccine. Clones were read by immunoSEQ multiplex PCR, and TCRdb kept only the in-frame ones, dropping some. The sample lists 160,000 or so clones; about 90% were seen once. Here the sequenced sample was peripheral blood, taken on day 0 of MenACWY control vaccination. Receptors originate from an adult in good health. The CDR3 runs from the conserved cysteine through the conserved F or W. The D gene is left open where the match is weak. Rows give clone size only sometimes, using once, few, many, or a class for an expanded clone.

clone size: NA
V gene: TRBV6-5
J gene: TRBJ1-3
D gene: NA
CDR3 protein: CASLGPGPGNTIYF
CDR3 DNA: TGTGCCAGCCTGGGGCCGGGGCCTGGAAACACCATATATTTT

clone size: NA
V gene: TRBV4-2
J gene: TRBJ2-3
D gene: TRBD1
CDR3 protein: CASSPGMDRAGTDTQYF
CDR3 DNA: TGTGCCAGCAGCCCAGGGATGGACAGGGCGGGGACAGATACGCAGTATTTT

clone size: NA
V gene: TRBV19
J gene: TRBJ1-1
D gene: NA
CDR3 protein: CASSIVTWGAVAFF
CDR3 DNA: TGTGCCAGTAGTATAGTGACATGGGGGGCCGTAGCTTTCTTT

clone size: NA
V gene: TRBV7-2
J gene: TRBJ2-3
D gene: TRBD2
CDR3 protein: CASRLAGGSTDTQYF
CDR3 DNA: TGTGCCAGCAGGTTAGCGGGAGGCAGCACAGATACGCAGTATTTT

clone size: NA
V gene: TRBV7-9
J gene: TRBJ2-2
D gene: NA
CDR3 protein: CASSLERASDTGELFF
CDR3 DNA: TGTGCCAGCAGCTTAGAGAGGGCCTCCGACACCGGGGAGCTGTTTTTT

clone size: NA
V gene: TRBV7-3
J gene: TRBJ2-1
D gene: NA
CDR3 protein: CASSLEGEQFF
CDR3 DNA: TGTGCCAGCAGCTTAGAAGGTGAGCAGTTCTTC

clone size: NA
V gene: TRBV18
J gene: TRBJ2-5
D gene: NA
CDR3 protein: CASSPRQETQYF
CDR3 DNA: TGTGCCAGCTCACCACGGCAAGAGACCCAGTACTTC

clone size: NA
V gene: TRBV5-6
J gene: TRBJ2-3
D gene: TRBD1
CDR3 protein: CASSLGETGLTDTQYF
CDR3 DNA: TGTGCCAGCAGCTTGGGGGAGACAGGGCTCACAGATACGCAGTATTTT

clone size: NA
V gene: TRBV28
J gene: TRBJ1-2
D gene: TRBD1
CDR3 protein: CASSTRTGENDYGYTF
CDR3 DNA: TGTGCCAGCAGTACCCGGACAGGGGAAAATGACTATGGCTACACCTTC

clone size: NA
V gene: TRBV7-2
J gene: TRBJ1-1
D gene: NA
CDR3 protein: CASSLSNTEAFF
CDR3 DNA: TGTGCCAGCAGCTTATCCAACACTGAAGCTTTCTTT

clone size: NA
V gene: TRBV7-2
J gene: TRBJ1-4
D gene: NA
CDR3 protein: CASSSAPGTGREKLFF
CDR3 DNA: TGTGCCAGCAGCTCGGCACCCGGGACCGGAAGGGAAAAACTGTTTTTT

clone size: NA
V gene: TRBV5-4
J gene: TRBJ2-3
D gene: TRBD2
CDR3 protein: CASSPAGSGISTDTQYF
CDR3 DNA: TGTGCCAGCAGTCCCGCCGGTAGCGGGATTAGCACAGATACGCAGTATTTT

clone size: NA
V gene: TRBV3-1/TRBV3-2
J gene: TRBJ1-1
D gene: TRBD1
CDR3 protein: CASGPIDRGTEAFF
CDR3 DNA: TGTGCCAGCGGACCCATTGACAGGGGGACTGAAGCTTTCTTT

clone size: NA
V gene: TRBV5-4
J gene: TRBJ2-2
D gene: TRBD2
CDR3 protein: CASSPGLAGVITGELFF
CDR3 DNA: TGTGCCAGCAGCCCCGGACTAGCGGGAGTTATCACCGGGGAGCTGTTTTTT

clone size: NA
V gene: TRBV5-1
J gene: TRBJ2-7
D gene: NA
CDR3 protein: CASSSGGSTEEQYF
CDR3 DNA: TGCGCCAGCAGCTCCGGCGGATCCACGGAAGAGCAGTACTTC

clone size: NA
V gene: TRBV6-2/TRBV6-3
J gene: TRBJ1-5
D gene: NA
CDR3 protein: CASSGASFYQPQHF
CDR3 DNA: TGTGCCAGCAGTGGGGCGAGTTTTTATCAGCCCCAGCATTTT

clone size: once
V gene: TRBV3-1/TRBV3-2
J gene: TRBJ2-7
D gene: TRBD2
CDR3 protein: CASSEGLAESYEQYF
CDR3 DNA: TGTGCCAGCAGCGAGGGACTAGCGGAGAGCTACGAGCAGTACTTC

clone size: NA
V gene: TRBV27
J gene: TRBJ1-1
D gene: NA
CDR3 protein: CASSLVPGTEAFF
CDR3 DNA: TGTGCCAGCAGTTTAGTCCCAGGTACTGAAGCTTTCTTT

clone size: NA
V gene: TRBV7-9
J gene: TRBJ1-6
D gene: NA
CDR3 protein: CASSEGSPLHF
CDR3 DNA: TGTGCCAGCAGCGAGGGTTCACCCCTCCACTTT

clone size: NA
V gene: TRBV5-4
J gene: TRBJ1-2
D gene: TRBD1
CDR3 protein: CASSVDRGDYGYTF
CDR3 DNA: TGTGCCAGCAGCGTTGACAGGGGGGACTATGGCTACACCTTC

clone size: NA
V gene: TRBV19
J gene: TRBJ1-5
D gene: TRBD1
CDR3 protein: CASSAGTGTGNQPQHF
CDR3 DNA: TGTGCCAGTAGTGCTGGAACCGGGACAGGGAATCAGCCCCAGCATTTT

clone size: NA
V gene: TRBV9
J gene: TRBJ2-7
D gene: TRBD2
CDR3 protein: CASSEAGASYEQYF
CDR3 DNA: TGTGCCAGCAGCGAAGCGGGAGCGTCCTACGAGCAGTACTTC

clone size: NA
V gene: TRBV5-1
J gene: TRBJ2-3
D gene: NA
CDR3 protein: CASSLEVWPTDTQYF
CDR3 DNA: TGCGCCAGCAGCTTGGAGGTTTGGCCCACAGATACGCAGTATTTT

clone size: NA
V gene: TRBV13
J gene: TRBJ2-5
D gene: NA
CDR3 protein: CASSFQETQYF
CDR3 DNA: TGTGCCAGCAGCTTCCAGGAGACCCAGTACTTC

clone size: once
V gene: TRBV7-2
J gene: TRBJ2-3
D gene: TRBD1
CDR3 protein: CASSLVGTGGADTQYF
CDR3 DNA: TGTGCCAGCAGCTTAGTTGGGACAGGGGGCGCAGATACGCAGTATTTT

clone size: NA
V gene: TRBV29-1
J gene: TRBJ1-1
D gene: NA
CDR3 protein: CSGWRVNTEAFF
CDR3 DNA: TGCAGCGGGTGGAGGGTGAACACTGAAGCTTTCTTT

clone size: NA
V gene: TRBV4-2
J gene: TRBJ1-3
D gene: NA
CDR3 protein: CASSQDAGSSGNTIYF
CDR3 DNA: TGTGCCAGCAGCCAAGATGCAGGTAGCTCTGGAAACACCATATATTTT

clone size: NA
V gene: TRBV5-4
J gene: TRBJ2-7
D gene: NA
CDR3 protein: CASSLGTLSSYEQYF
CDR3 DNA: TGTGCCAGCAGCTTGGGCACTTTAAGCTCCTACGAGCAGTACTTC

clone size: NA
V gene: TRBV3-1/TRBV3-2
J gene: TRBJ1-4
D gene: NA
CDR3 protein: CASSPIRWGVPRSNEKLFF
CDR3 DNA: TGTGCCAGCAGCCCTATAAGGTGGGGGGTGCCTCGTTCGAATGAAAAACTGTTTTTT

clone size: NA
V gene: TRBV12-3/TRBV12-4
J gene: TRBJ2-1
D gene: TRBD1
CDR3 protein: CASSFGTEDEQFF
CDR3 DNA: TGTGCCAGCAGTTTTGGGACAGAGGATGAGCAGTTCTTC

clone size: NA
V gene: TRBV10-3
J gene: TRBJ1-3
D gene: NA
CDR3 protein: CATRGDSGNTIYF
CDR3 DNA: TGTGCCACCCGAGGAGACTCTGGAAACACCATATATTTT

clone size: NA
V gene: TRBV19
J gene: TRBJ2-6
D gene: NA
CDR3 protein: CASSIGGHSGANVLTF
CDR3 DNA: TGTGCCAGTAGTATAGGTGGCCACTCTGGGGCCAACGTCCTGACTTTC

clone size: NA
V gene: TRBV10-3
J gene: TRBJ1-2
D gene: TRBD1
CDR3 protein: CATTGGEVHGYTF
CDR3 DNA: TGTGCCACCACAGGGGGGGAGGTGCATGGCTACACCTTC

clone size: NA
V gene: TRBV2
J gene: TRBJ2-7
D gene: NA
CDR3 protein: CASSEGSFGEQYF
CDR3 DNA: TGTGCCAGCAGTGAAGGGAGCTTCGGGGAGCAGTACTTC

clone size: NA
V gene: TRBV5-6
J gene: TRBJ2-2
D gene: TRBD2
CDR3 protein: CASSPRLAGVGNTGELFF
CDR3 DNA: TGTGCCAGCAGCCCGAGACTAGCGGGAGTCGGGAACACCGGGGAGCTGTTTTTT

clone size: NA
V gene: TRBV19
J gene: TRBJ1-3
D gene: NA
CDR3 protein: CASSISVGNTIYF
CDR3 DNA: TGTGCCAGTAGTATCAGTGTGGGAAACACCATATATTTT

clone size: NA
V gene: TRBV30
J gene: TRBJ1-3
D gene: NA
CDR3 protein: CAWSSSGLPSGNTIYF
CDR3 DNA: TGTGCCTGGAGTTCTTCGGGGCTCCCCTCTGGAAACACCATATATTTT

clone size: NA
V gene: TRBV25-1
J gene: TRBJ1-5
D gene: TRBD1
CDR3 protein: CASRKGANQPQHF
CDR3 DNA: TGTGCCAGCAGGAAGGGGGCGAATCAGCCCCAGCATTTT

clone size: NA
V gene: TRBV28
J gene: TRBJ1-4
D gene: NA
CDR3 protein: CAVEGGANEKLFF
CDR3 DNA: TGTGCCGTCGAGGGGGGGGCTAATGAAAAACTGTTTTTT

clone size: NA
V gene: TRBV7-2
J gene: TRBJ1-5
D gene: TRBD1
CDR3 protein: CASSLGGTEQPQHF
CDR3 DNA: TGTGCCAGCAGCTTAGGGGGGACAGAACAGCCCCAGCATTTT

clone size: NA
V gene: TRBV7-3
J gene: TRBJ2-7
D gene: NA
CDR3 protein: CASSPGPGRSYEQYF
CDR3 DNA: TGTGCCAGCAGCCCAGGTCCTGGTAGGTCCTACGAGCAGTACTTC

clone size: NA
V gene: TRBV6-2/TRBV6-3
J gene: TRBJ1-6
D gene: NA
CDR3 protein: CASSYAGTTYNSPLHF
CDR3 DNA: TGTGCCAGCAGTTACGCCGGGACAACTTATAATTCACCCCTCCACTTT

clone size: NA
V gene: TRBV7-6
J gene: TRBJ2-1
D gene: TRBD2
CDR3 protein: CASSLWSSGGQGNEQFF
CDR3 DNA: TGTGCCAGCAGCTTATGGTCTAGCGGGGGACAAGGGAATGAGCAGTTCTTC